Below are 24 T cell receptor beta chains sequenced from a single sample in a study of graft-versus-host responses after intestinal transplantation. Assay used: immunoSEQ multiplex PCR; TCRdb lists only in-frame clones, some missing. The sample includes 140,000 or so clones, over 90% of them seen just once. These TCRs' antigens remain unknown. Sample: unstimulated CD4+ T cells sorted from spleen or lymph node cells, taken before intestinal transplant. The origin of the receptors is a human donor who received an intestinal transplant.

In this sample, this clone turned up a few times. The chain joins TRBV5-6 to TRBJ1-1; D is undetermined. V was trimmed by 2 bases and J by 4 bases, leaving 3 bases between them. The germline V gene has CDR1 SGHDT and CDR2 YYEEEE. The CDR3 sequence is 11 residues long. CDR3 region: CASSLTTEAFF. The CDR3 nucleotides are TGTGCCAGCAGCTTAACCACTGAAGCTTTCTTT.

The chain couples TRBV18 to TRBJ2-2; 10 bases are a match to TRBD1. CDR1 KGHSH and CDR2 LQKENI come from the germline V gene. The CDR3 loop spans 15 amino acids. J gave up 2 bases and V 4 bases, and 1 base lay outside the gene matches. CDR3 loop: CASSRDRGNTGELFF. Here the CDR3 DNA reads TGTGCCAGCTCACGGGACAGGGGTAACACCGGGGAGCTGTTTTTT.

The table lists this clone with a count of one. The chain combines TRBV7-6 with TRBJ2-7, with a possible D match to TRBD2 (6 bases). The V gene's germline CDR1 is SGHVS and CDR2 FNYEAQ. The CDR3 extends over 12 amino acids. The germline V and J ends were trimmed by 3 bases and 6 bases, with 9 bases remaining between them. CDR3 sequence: CASSLGGGEQYF. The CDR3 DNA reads TGTGCCAGCAGCTTGGGGGGAGGCGAGCAGTACTTC.

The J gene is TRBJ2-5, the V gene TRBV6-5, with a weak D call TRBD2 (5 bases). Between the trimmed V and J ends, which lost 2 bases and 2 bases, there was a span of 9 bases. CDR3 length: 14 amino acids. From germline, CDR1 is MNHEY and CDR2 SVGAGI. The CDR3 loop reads CASSYPGVQETQYF. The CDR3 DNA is TGTGCCAGCAGTTACCCCGGGGTGCAAGAGACCCAGTACTTC.

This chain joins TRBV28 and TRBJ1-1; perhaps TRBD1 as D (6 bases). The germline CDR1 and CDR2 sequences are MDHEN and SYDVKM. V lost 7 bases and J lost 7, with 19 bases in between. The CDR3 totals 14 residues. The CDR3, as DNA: TGTGCCAGCAAATACAGGGCCCGAATGGGTGAAGCTTTCTTT. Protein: CASKYRARMGEAFF.

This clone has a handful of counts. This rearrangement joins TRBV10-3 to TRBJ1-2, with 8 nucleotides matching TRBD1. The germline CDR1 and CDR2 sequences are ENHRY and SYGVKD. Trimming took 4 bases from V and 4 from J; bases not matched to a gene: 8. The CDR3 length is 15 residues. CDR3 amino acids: CAISARGQGSYGYTF. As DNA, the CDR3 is TGTGCCATCAGTGCCCGTGGACAGGGTAGCTATGGCTACACCTTC.

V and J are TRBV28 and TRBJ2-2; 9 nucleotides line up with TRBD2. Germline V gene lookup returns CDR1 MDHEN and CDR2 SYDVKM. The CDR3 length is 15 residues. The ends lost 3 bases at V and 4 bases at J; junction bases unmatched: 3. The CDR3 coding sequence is TGTGCCAGCAGTTTGGCGGGAGGGCCCACCGGGGAGCTGTTTTTT. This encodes CASSLAGGPTGELFF.

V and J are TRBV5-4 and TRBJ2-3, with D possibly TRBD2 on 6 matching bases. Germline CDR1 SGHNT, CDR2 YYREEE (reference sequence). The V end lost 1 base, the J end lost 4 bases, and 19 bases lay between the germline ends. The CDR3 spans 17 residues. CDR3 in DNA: TGTGCCAGCAGCTTGCAAAAGATGGCAGGAGGGGCAGATACGCAGTATTTT. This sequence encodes CASSLQKMAGGADTQYF.

The CDR3 DNA reads TGTGCCAGCAGTGAACAGACGAGGGCGGTGCAGTACTTC. Its protein product is CASSEQTRAVQYF. V is TRBV6-1 and J is TRBJ2-7; D may be TRBD2 (5 bases). Germline V gives CDR1 MNHNS, CDR2 SASEGT. This CDR3 comprises 13 residues. V lost 2 bases and J lost 9, with 14 bases in between.

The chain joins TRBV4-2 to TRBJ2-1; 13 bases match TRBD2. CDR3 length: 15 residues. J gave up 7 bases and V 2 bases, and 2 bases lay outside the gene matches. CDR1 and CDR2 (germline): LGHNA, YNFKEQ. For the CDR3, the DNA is TGTGCCAGCAGCCAAACTAGCGGGAGGGTGAATGAGCAGTTCTTC. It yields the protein CASSQTSGRVNEQFF.

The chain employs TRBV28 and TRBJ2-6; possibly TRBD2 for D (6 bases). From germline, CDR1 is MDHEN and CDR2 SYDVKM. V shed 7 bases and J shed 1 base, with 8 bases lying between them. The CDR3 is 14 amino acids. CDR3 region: CASTGGSGANVLTF. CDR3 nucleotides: TGTGCCAGCACCGGAGGGTCTGGGGCCAACGTCCTGACTTTC.

CDR3 region: CASSPVGDLTPGLATKSSYEQYF. In DNA form, the CDR3 reads TGTGCCAGCTCACCAGTAGGGGACCTCACTCCGGGACTAGCGACGAAGAGCTCCTACGAGCAGTACTTC. V gene TRBV18 combines with J gene TRBJ2-7; TRBD2 aligns across 10 bases. Trimming cost V 2 bases and J 0 bases; bases outside gene matches: 25. The V gene's germline CDR1 is KGHSH and CDR2 LQKENI. The CDR3 contains 23 residues.

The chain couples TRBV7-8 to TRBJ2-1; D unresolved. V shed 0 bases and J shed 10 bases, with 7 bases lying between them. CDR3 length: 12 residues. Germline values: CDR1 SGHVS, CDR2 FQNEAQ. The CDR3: CASSLALGEQFF. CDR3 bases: TGTGCCAGCAGCTTAGCGCTGGGGGAGCAGTTCTTC.

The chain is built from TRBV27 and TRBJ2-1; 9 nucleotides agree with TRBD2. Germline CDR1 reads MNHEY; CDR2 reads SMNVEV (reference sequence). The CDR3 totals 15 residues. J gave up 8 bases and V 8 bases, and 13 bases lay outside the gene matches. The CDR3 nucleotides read TGTGCCAGCGCCGCCCGGGTAGCGGGAGACTATGAGCAGTTCTTC. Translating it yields CASAARVAGDYEQFF.

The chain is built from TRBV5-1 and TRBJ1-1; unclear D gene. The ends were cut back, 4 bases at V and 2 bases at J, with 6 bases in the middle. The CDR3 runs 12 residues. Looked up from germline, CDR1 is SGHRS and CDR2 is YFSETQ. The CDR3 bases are TGCGCCAGCAGCGATGTAAACACTGAAGCTTTCTTT. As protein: CASSDVNTEAFF.

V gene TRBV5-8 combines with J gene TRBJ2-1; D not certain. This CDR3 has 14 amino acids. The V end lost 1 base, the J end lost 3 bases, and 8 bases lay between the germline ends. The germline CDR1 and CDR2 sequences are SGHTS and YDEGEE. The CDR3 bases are TGTGCCAGCAGCTTGTTGAAGCTCTACAATGAGCAGTTCTTC. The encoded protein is CASSLLKLYNEQFF.

The CDR3 sequence is CASSYSKGFYEQYF. The CDR3 DNA reads TGTGCCAGCAGTTACTCGAAGGGGTTCTACGAGCAGTACTTC. The genes are TRBV6-5 and TRBJ2-7; D possibly corresponds to TRBD1 (5 bases). This CDR3 contains 14 residues. The V and J ends lost 0 bases and 3 bases respectively, with 9 bases between them. Germline CDR1 is MNHEY and CDR2 is SVGAGI.

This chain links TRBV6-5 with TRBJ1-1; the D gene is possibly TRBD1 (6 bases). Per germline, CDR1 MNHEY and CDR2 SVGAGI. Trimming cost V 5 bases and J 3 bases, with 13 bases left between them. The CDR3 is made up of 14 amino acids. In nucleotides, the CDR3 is TGTGCCAGCAGTGAAAATCAGGGGCACACTGAAGCTTTCTTT. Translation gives CASSENQGHTEAFF.

This chain's CDR3 is CASKGGQSTDTQYF. In DNA form, the CDR3 reads TGTGCCAGCAAGGGCGGTCAAAGCACAGATACGCAGTATTTT. The J gene is TRBJ2-3, the V gene TRBV5-4; D remains unclear. Per the germline V gene, CDR1 is SGHNT and CDR2 is YYREEE (reference sequence). The CDR3 spans 14 residues. V gave up 6 bases and J gave up 0 bases, with 11 bases separating them.

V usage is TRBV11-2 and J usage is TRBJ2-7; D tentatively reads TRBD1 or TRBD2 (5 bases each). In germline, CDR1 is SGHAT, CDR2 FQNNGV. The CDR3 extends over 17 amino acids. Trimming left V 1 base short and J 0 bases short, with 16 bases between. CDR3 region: CASSLVGSGTFSYEQYF. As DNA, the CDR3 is TGTGCCAGCAGCTTAGTTGGGTCGGGGACGTTCTCCTACGAGCAGTACTTC.

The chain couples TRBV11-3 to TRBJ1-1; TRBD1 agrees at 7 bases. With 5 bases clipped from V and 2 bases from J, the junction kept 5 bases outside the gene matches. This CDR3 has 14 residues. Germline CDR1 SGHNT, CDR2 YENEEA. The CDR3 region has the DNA TGTGCCAGCAGCACGACAGGGACTAACACTGAAGCTTTCTTT. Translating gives CASSTTGTNTEAFF.

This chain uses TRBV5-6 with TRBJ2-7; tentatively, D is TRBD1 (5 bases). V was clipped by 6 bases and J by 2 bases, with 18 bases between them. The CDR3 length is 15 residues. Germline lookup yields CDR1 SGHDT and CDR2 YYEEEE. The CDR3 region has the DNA TGTGCCAGCAAACCCCAGGGTAGAAAGACCTACGAGCAGTACTTC. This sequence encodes CASKPQGRKTYEQYF.

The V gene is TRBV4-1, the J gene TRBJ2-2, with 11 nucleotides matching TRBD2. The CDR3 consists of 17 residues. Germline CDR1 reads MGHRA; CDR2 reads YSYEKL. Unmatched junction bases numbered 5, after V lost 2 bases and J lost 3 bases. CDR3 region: CASSQSLLAGDTGELFF. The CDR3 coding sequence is TGCGCCAGCAGCCAAAGTTTACTAGCGGGAGACACCGGGGAGCTGTTTTTT.

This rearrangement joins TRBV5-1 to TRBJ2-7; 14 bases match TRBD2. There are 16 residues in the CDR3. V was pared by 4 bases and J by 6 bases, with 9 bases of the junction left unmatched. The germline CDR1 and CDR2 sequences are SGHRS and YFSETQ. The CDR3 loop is CASSPGLAGAGTEQYF. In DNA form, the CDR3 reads TGCGCCAGCAGCCCGGGACTAGCGGGAGCGGGGACCGAGCAGTACTTC.